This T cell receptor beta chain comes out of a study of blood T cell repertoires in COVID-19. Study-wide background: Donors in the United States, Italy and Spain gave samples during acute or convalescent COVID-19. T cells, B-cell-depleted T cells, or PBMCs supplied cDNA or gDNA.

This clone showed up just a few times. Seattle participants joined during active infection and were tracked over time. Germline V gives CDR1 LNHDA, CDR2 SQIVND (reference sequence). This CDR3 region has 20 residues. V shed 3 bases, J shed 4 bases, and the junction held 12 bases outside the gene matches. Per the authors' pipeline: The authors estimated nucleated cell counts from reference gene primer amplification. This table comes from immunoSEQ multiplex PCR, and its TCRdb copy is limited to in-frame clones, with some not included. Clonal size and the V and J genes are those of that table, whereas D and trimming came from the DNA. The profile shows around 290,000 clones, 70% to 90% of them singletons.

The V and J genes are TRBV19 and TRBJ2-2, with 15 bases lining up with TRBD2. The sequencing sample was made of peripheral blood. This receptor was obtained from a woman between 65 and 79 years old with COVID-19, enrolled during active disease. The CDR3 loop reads CASSMDGPGTSGGSTGELFF. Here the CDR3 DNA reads TGTGCCAGTAGTATGGACGGTCCCGGGACTAGCGGGGGGAGCACCGGGGAGCTGTTTTTT. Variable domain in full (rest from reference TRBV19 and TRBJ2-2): DGGITQSPKYLFRKEGQNVTLSCEQNLNHDAMYWYRQDPGQGLRLIYYSQIVNDFQKGDIAEGYSVSREKKESFPLTVTSAQKNPTAFYLCASSMDGPGTSGGSTGELFFGEGSRLTVL.